The 25 T cell receptor beta chains in this list originate from one sample, sequenced in a study of Graves' ophthalmopathy and Graves' hyperthyroidism. TCR beta CDR3 amplification used RNA transcripts. HTBI-primed RT-PCR formed the first round, and a multiplex PCR formed the second. One entry per CDR3 protein, called by TCRdb with MiXCR from the multiplex PCR reads. The table has roughly 50,000 distinct CDR3 sequences, approximately 50% seen once. The sequenced material came from peripheral blood. The receptors shown here come from an adult woman with Graves' ophthalmopathy.

The CDR3 spells CASSSQSPSSGRDYNEQFF. CDR3 DNA sequence: TGTGCCAGCAGTTCCCAATCCCCGTCTAGCGGGAGGGATTACAATGAGCAGTTCTTC. The chain couples TRBV25-1 to TRBJ2-1; 12 bases are a match to TRBD2. The V and J ends lost 5 bases and 4 bases, in that order; junction bases with no gene match: 15. This CDR3 is 19 amino acids long. The germline CDR1 and CDR2 sequences are MGHDK and SYGVNS.

The rearrangement joins TRBV19 to TRBJ1-5; D ambiguous. Trimming stripped 3 bases from V and 6 bases from J, with 9 bases between. This CDR3 contains 13 residues. CDR1 is LNHDA, CDR2 SQIVND, per germline (reference sequence). CDR3 region: CASSIGVSQPQHF. The DNA of the CDR3 is TGTGCCAGTAGTATCGGGGTTAGTCAGCCCCAGCATTTT.

This clonotype has ten or more counts. V gene TRBV6-2 or TRBV6-3 combines with J gene TRBJ2-1; 7 nucleotides align to TRBD2. The germline V gene has CDR1 MNHEY and CDR2 SVGEGT. V shed 2 bases and J 15 bases; nucleotides not matched to a gene: 10. CDR3 length: 13 amino acids. The CDR3 region has the DNA TGTGCCAGCAGTTACCCCGGGACTACCGGACGGTTCTTC. This translates into CASSYPGTTGRFF.

V gene TRBV19 combines with J gene TRBJ2-7, with 10 nucleotides matching TRBD2. Per the germline V gene, CDR1 is LNHDA and CDR2 is SQIVND (reference sequence). The length of the CDR3 is 15 residues. V trimming: 1 base; J trimming: 2 bases; junction bases outside the gene matches: 2. The CDR3 protein is CASSIALAGAYEQYF. In nucleotides, the CDR3 is TGTGCCAGTAGTATAGCCCTAGCGGGAGCCTACGAGCAGTACTTC.

J is TRBJ2-1 and V is TRBV10-1, with D unclear. The germline gives CDR1 WNHNN, CDR2 SYGVQD (reference sequence). Trimming took 11 bases from V and 10 from J, leaving 15 bases between them. The CDR3 runs to 11 residues. In DNA form, the CDR3 reads TGCGCCCATCCAGTGAACCAAGAGCAGTTCTTC. Protein sequence: CAHPVNQEQFF.

With regard to this clonotype: This sequence may be a read error, since a much larger clone differs from it by one base. Given the absence of the conserved phenylalanine or tryptophan at the CDR3 end, a read error is likely. This sequence joins TRBV27 and TRBJ2-3; the D gene is possibly TRBD2 (6 bases). The CDR3 is 13 amino acids. Germline V lookup: CDR1 MNHEY, CDR2 SMNVEV (reference sequence). Between the trimmed V and J ends, which lost 10 bases and 1 base, there was a span of 12 bases. CDR3 in amino acids: CATGRTGTDTQYL. CDR3 DNA: TGTGCCACCGGGAGAACCGGCACAGATACGCAGTATTTG.

The gene calls are TRBV28 and TRBJ1-3, with unresolved D. The CDR3 loop spans 18 amino acids. V was shortened by 5 bases and J by 0 bases, with 20 bases between the two germline ends. Germline V gene lookup returns CDR1 MDHEN and CDR2 SYDVKM. The CDR3 loop reads CASSPPGASSYSGNTIYF. Written as DNA, the CDR3 is TGTGCCAGCAGTCCCCCGGGAGCTTCTTCTTACTCTGGAAACACCATATATTTT.

As for this clonotype: The CDR3 end shows no conserved phenylalanine or tryptophan, and so a read error is likely. The gene calls are TRBV11-2 and TRBJ2-7, with 8 bases identical to TRBD1. There are 15 residues in the CDR3. The V gene's germline CDR1 is SGHAT and CDR2 FQNNGV. J gave up 5 bases and V 5 bases, and 11 bases lay outside the gene matches. CDR3 DNA sequence: TGTGCCAGCAGCATACTGACAGGGGCTAAGGACGAGCAGTACCTC. It is translated as CASSILTGAKDEQYL.

This clonotype was seen a few times. This CDR3 reads CASSLLGQENSPLHF. The DNA of the CDR3 is TGTGCCAGCAGCTTACTGGGACAAGAAAATTCACCCCTCCACTTT. This chain links TRBV7-2 with TRBJ1-6, with D possibly TRBD1 on 6 matching bases. Trimming took 2 bases from V and 7 from J, leaving 12 bases between them. The CDR3 loop spans 15 amino acids. From germline, CDR1 is SGHTA and CDR2 FQGNSA.

At least ten counts were recorded for this clonotype. The rearrangement links TRBV6-2 or TRBV6-3 to TRBJ2-1; D remains ambiguous. This CDR3 comprises 11 residues. With 2 bases removed from V and 10 bases from J, the gap between germline ends came to 6 bases. Per germline, CDR1 MNHEY and CDR2 SVGEGT. Written as DNA, the CDR3 is TGTGCCAGCAGTTACCCCACCGAGCAGTTCTTC. Amino acid sequence: CASSYPTEQFF.

Details on this clonotype: An end of the junction does not agree with germline; a read error may underlie this. J is TRBJ1-5 and V is TRBV6-6, with unresolved D. The germline V gene has CDR1 MNHNY and CDR2 SVGAGI (reference sequence). The CDR3 contains 9 residues. The CDR3 protein is CDSSQPQHF. CDR3 sequence (DNA): TGTGATAGCAGTCAGCCCCAGCATTTT.

V usage is TRBV7-9 and J usage is TRBJ2-3; 8 bases match TRBD1. Losses at the gene ends were 5 bases for V and 4 bases for J; bases not matched to a gene: 2. CDR1 is SEHNR, CDR2 FQNEAQ, per germline (reference sequence). This CDR3 is 13 amino acids long. In nucleotides, the CDR3 is TGTGCCAGCAGCGAGACAGGGGCAGATACGCAGTATTTT. Translated: CASSETGADTQYF.

The chain recombines TRBV7-2 with TRBJ1-5; D is ambiguous. Per the germline V gene, CDR1 is SGHTA and CDR2 is FQGNSA. This CDR3 has 14 residues. Trimming stripped 4 bases from V and 4 bases from J, with 11 bases between. CDR3 protein: CASSSGSHNQPQHF. The CDR3 DNA follows: TGTGCCAGCAGCTCAGGCAGCCATAATCAGCCCCAGCATTTT.

This clonotype has only one observation. The conserved phenylalanine or tryptophan normally closing the CDR3 is absent here, so this likely arose from a read error. The DNA is left out, because the CDR3 cannot be placed on it with certainty; the CDR3 is given as TCRdb lists it. CDR3 sequence: CASSDSIVWPYNEQLV. The J gene is TRBJ2-1, the V gene TRBV6-4. 16 amino acids form the CDR3, both terminal residues included. Germline-derived CDR1 and CDR2 are MRHNA and SNTAGT.

V gene TRBV25-1 combines with J gene TRBJ2-1; D gene uncertain. The V end was cut by 6 bases, the J end by 7 bases, with 7 bases between. The CDR3 runs 11 residues. In germline, CDR1 is MGHDK, CDR2 SYGVNS. As DNA, the CDR3 is TGTGCCAGCAGGTACCAAAATGAGCAGTTCTTC. Translating gives CASRYQNEQFF.

At least ten counts were recorded for this clonotype. This chain connects TRBV28 to TRBJ2-1, with 7 bases fitting TRBD1. Germline V gene data show CDR1 as MDHEN and CDR2 as SYDVKM. V lost 5 bases, J lost 5 bases, and 9 bases stayed unmatched. CDR3 length equals 15 residues. CDR3 sequence: CASSAGGLGNNEQFF. CDR3 nucleotides: TGTGCCAGCAGTGCAGGGGGTCTGGGTAACAATGAGCAGTTCTTC.

The CDR3 DNA reads as TGTGCCACTAAACCGAGGGCCGCAGATACGCAGTATTTT. Translation: CATKPRAADTQYF. V and J are TRBV19 and TRBJ2-3; D may be TRBD2 (5 bases). CDR3 length: 13 residues. The ends were cut back, 10 bases at V and 4 bases at J, with 15 bases in the middle. Per germline, CDR1 LNHDA and CDR2 SQIVND (reference sequence).

In this sample, this clonotype turned up many times. The rearrangement joins TRBV7-9 to TRBJ2-3; 7 bases line up with TRBD1. Trimming took 1 base from V and 4 from J; bases not matched to a gene: 8. CDR3 size: 16 residues. CDR1 and CDR2 (germline): SEHNR, FQNEAQ (reference sequence). The CDR3 is CASSLGDRVRADTQYF. CDR3 in DNA: TGTGCCAGCAGCTTAGGCGACAGGGTGAGGGCAGATACGCAGTATTTT.

This chain links TRBV29-1 with TRBJ1-4, with D tentatively TRBD1 (6 bases). Germline CDR1 is SQVTM and CDR2 is ANQGSEA. CDR3 length equals 12 residues. V was pared by 7 bases and J by 8 bases, with 14 bases between. The DNA of the CDR3 is TGCAGCGGGGGCAAGGGGGTGGAAAAACTGTTTTTT. It is translated as CSGGKGVEKLFF.

Notes on this clonotype: At one end, the junction sequence differs from germline, possibly due to a read error. The CDR3 sequence: CASSLSVGHLYEQYF. In DNA form, the CDR3 reads TGTGCTAGCAGCTTAAGCGTAGGGCATCTTTACGAGCAGTACTTC. The chain carries TRBV7-7 and TRBJ2-7; D is unclear. From germline, CDR1 is SSHAT and CDR2 FNYEAQ (reference sequence). CDR3 size: 15 residues.

With respect to this clonotype: A much larger clone differs from this one at a single base, so this may be a read error. This is likely a read error, given that the CDR3 carries no conserved phenylalanine or tryptophan at its end. The rearrangement links TRBV24-1 to TRBJ1-5, with D possibly matching TRBD1 (5 bases). The CDR3 has 15 residues. Between the trimmed V and J ends, which lost 11 bases and 4 bases, there was a span of 20 bases. Germline V lookup: CDR1 KGHDR, CDR2 SFDVKD. CDR3 protein: CASNHRRGRNQPQHL. Written as DNA, the CDR3 is TGTGCCAGCAACCACAGGAGGGGTAGGAATCAGCCCCAGCATCTT.

The J gene is TRBJ1-5, the V gene TRBV24-1, with 7 bases identical to TRBD1. The CDR3 is 9 residues long. With V trimmed by 10 bases and J by 16 bases, 6 bases remained unmatched. Germline loops: CDR1 KGHDR, CDR2 SFDVKD. The CDR3 here is CATGGWVHF. For the CDR3, the DNA is TGTGCCACAGGGGGCTGGGTACATTTT.

This clonotype was seen just once. The junction departs from germline at one end; a sequencing error may be responsible. CDR3 nucleotides: TGTGTCAGCAGCCTAGAGTACCAGGGTCTACTTACCGGGGAGCTGTTTTTT. This translates into CVSSLEYQGLLTGELFF. The chain links TRBV7-9 to TRBJ2-2; a weak D match, TRBD1 (5 bases). This CDR3 spans 17 amino acids. CDR1 is SEHNR, CDR2 FQNEAQ, per germline (reference sequence).

The V gene is TRBV5-4, the J gene TRBJ2-5, with TRBD1 identical over 8 bases. The CDR3 contains 15 residues. The V gene end was trimmed by 0 bases and the J gene end by 5 bases; junction bases not matched to a gene: 6. From germline, CDR1 is SGHNT and CDR2 YYREEE (reference sequence). CDR3 coding DNA: TGTGCCAGCAGCTTGGACAGGGGGAGAGGTGAGACCCAGTACTTC. It specifies CASSLDRGRGETQYF. The full variable domain, its missing parts supplied by reference TRBV5-4 and TRBJ2-5, is ETGVTQSPTHLIKTRGQQVTLRCSSQSGHNTVSWYQQALGQGPQFIFQYYREEENGRGNFPPRFSGLQFPNYSSELNVNALELDDSALYLCASSLDRGRGETQYFGPGTRLLVL.

This clonotype was seen ten or more times. This chain links TRBV4-2 with TRBJ1-5; tentative D call: TRBD1 (6 bases). This CDR3 spans 15 amino acids. Germline loops: CDR1 LGHNA, CDR2 YNFKEQ. V shed 2 bases and J shed 3 bases, with 11 bases lying between them. CDR3 nucleotides: TGTGCCAGCAGCCAAATACAGGGTTCCAATCAGCCCCAGCATTTT. This translates into CASSQIQGSNQPQHF.